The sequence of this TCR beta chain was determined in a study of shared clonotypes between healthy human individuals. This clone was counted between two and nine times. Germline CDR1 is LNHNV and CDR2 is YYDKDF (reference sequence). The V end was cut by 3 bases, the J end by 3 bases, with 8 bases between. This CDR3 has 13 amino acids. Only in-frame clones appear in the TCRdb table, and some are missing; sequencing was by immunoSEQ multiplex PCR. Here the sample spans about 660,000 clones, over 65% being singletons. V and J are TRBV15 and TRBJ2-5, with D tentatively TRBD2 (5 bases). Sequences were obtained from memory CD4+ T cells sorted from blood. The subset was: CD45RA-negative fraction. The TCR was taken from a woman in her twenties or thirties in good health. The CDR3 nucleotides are TGTGCCACCAGCAGGGACTTCAAAGAGACCCAGTACTTC. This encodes CATSRDFKETQYF.